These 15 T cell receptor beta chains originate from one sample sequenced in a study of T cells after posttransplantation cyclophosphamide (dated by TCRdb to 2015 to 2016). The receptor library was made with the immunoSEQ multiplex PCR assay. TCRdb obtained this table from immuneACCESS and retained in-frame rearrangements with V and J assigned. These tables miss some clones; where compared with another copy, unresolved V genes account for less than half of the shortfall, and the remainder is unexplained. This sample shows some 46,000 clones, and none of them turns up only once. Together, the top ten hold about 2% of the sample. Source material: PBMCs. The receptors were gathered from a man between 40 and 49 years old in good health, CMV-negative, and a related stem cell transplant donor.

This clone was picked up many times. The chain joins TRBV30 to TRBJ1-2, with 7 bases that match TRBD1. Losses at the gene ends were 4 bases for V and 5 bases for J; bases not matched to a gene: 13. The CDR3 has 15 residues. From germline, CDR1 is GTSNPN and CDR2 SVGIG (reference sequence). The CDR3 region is CAWNLGGSKGYGYTF. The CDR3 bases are TGTGCCTGGAATCTAGGGGGCTCAAAGGGATATGGCTACACCTTC.

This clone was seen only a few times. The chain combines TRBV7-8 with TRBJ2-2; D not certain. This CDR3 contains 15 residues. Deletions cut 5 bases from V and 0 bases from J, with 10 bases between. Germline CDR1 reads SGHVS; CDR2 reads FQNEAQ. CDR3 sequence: CASSQVITNTGELFF. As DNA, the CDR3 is TGTGCCAGCAGCCAGGTGATTACGAACACCGGGGAGCTGTTTTTT. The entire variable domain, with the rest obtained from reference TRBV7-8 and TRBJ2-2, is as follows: GAGVSQSPRYKVAKRGQDVALRCDPISGHVSLFWYQQALGQGPEFLTYFQNEAQLDKSGLPSDRFFAERPEGSVSTLKIQRTQQEDSAVYLCASSQVITNTGELFFGEGSRLTVL.

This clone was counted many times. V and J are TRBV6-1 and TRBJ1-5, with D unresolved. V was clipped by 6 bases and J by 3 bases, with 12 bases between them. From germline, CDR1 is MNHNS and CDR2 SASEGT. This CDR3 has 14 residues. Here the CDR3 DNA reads TGTGCCAGCAGCGGAGAGGGTGTCAATCAGCCCCAGCATTTT. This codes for CASSGEGVNQPQHF.

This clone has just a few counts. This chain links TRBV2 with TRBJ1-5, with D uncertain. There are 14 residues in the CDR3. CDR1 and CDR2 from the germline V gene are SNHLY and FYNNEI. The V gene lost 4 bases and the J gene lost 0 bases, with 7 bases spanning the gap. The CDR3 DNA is TGTGCCAGCAGTGTAGAAGCTAGCAATCAGCCCCAGCATTTT. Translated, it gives CASSVEASNQPQHF.

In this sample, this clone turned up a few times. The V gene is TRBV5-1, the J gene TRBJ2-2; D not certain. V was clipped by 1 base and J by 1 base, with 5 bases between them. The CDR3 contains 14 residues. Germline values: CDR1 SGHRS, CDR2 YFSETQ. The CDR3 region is CASSLTVNTGELFF. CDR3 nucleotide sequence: TGCGCCAGCAGCTTGACGGTGAACACCGGGGAGCTGTTTTTT.

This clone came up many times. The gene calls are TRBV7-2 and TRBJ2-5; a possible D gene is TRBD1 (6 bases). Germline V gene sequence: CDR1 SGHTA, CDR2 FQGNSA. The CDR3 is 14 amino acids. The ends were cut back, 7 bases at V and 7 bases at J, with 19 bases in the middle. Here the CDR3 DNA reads TGTGCCAGCACCAATGGGGGCCGGGCCGGGACCCAGTACTTC. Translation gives CASTNGGRAGTQYF.

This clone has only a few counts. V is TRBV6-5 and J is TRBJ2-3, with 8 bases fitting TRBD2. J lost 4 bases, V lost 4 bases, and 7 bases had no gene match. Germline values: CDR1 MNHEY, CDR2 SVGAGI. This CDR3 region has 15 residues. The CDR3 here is CASSFSGGGADTQYF. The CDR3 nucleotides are TGTGCCAGCAGTTTTTCCGGGGGGGGTGCAGATACGCAGTATTTT.

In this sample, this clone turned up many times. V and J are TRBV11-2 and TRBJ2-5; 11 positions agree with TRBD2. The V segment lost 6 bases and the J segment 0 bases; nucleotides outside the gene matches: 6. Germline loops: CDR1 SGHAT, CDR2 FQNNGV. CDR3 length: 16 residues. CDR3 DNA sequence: TGTGCCAGCAGTCCCAGACTAGCGGGATACCAAGAGACCCAGTACTTC. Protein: CASSPRLAGYQETQYF.

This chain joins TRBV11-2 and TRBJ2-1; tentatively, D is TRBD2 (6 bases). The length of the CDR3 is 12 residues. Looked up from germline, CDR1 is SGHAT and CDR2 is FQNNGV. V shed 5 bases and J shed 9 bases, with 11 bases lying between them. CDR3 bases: TGTGCCAGCAGCCGTACTAGCACTGAGCAGTTCTTC. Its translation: CASSRTSTEQFF. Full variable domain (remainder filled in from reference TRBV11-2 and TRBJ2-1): EAGVAQSPRYKIIEKRQSVAFWCNPISGHATLYWYQQILGQGPKLLIQFQNNGVVDDSQLPKDRFSAERLKGVDSTLKIQPAKLEDSAVYLCASSRTSTEQFFGPGTRLTVL.

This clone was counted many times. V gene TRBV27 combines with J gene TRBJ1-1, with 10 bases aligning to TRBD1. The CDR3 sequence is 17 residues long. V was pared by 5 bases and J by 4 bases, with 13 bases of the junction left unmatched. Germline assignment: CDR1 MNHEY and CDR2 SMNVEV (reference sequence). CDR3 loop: CASSRRTGGIVSTEAFF. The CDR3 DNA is TGTGCCAGCAGTCGACGGACAGGGGGTATTGTTAGCACTGAAGCTTTCTTT.

In DNA form, the CDR3 reads TGTGCCTGGAGTGTATGGACCCCTAGCGGGATCGGAACCCAGTACTTC. This gives the protein CAWSVWTPSGIGTQYF. The chain recombines TRBV30 with TRBJ2-5, with TRBD2 identical over 9 bases. Germline V lookup: CDR1 GTSNPN, CDR2 SVGIG (reference sequence). The CDR3 runs to 16 residues. Germline trimming cut 0 bases from V and 8 bases from J; bases unmatched to any gene: 13. Full variable domain (missing parts from reference TRBV30 and TRBJ2-5): SQTIHQWPATLVQPVGSPLSLECTVEGTSNPNLYWYRQAAGRGLQLLFYSVGIGQISSEVPQNLSASRPQDRQFILSSKKLLLSDSGFYLCAWSVWTPSGIGTQYFGPGTRLLVL.

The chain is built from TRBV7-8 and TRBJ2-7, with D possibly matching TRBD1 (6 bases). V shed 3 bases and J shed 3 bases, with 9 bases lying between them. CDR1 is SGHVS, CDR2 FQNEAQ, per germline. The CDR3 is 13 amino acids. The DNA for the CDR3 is TGTGCCAGCAGCTTCGGACAGAACTACGAGCAGTACTTC. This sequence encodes CASSFGQNYEQYF.

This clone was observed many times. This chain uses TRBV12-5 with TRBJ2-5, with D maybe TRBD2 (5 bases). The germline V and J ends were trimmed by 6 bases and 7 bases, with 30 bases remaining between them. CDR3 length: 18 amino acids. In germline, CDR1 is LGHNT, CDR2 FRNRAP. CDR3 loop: CASGSPFEMSRLGGTQYF. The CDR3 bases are TGTGCTAGTGGCTCCCCTTTTGAAATGTCGCGTCTAGGAGGGACCCAGTACTTC.

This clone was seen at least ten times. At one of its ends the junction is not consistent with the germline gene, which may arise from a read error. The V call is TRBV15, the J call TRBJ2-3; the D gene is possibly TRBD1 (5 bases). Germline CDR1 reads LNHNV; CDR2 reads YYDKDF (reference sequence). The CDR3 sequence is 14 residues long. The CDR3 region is CATSRGGSRDTQYF. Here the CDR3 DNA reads TGTGCCACCAGCAGAGGGGGCAGCAGAGATACGCAGTATTTT.

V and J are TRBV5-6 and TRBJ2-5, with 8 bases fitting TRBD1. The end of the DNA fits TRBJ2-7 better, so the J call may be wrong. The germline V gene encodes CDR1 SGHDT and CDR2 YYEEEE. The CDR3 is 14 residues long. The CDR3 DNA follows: TGTGCCAGCAGCTGGGACAGGTCAGCCTACGAGCAGTACTTC. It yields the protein CASSWDRSAYEQYF.